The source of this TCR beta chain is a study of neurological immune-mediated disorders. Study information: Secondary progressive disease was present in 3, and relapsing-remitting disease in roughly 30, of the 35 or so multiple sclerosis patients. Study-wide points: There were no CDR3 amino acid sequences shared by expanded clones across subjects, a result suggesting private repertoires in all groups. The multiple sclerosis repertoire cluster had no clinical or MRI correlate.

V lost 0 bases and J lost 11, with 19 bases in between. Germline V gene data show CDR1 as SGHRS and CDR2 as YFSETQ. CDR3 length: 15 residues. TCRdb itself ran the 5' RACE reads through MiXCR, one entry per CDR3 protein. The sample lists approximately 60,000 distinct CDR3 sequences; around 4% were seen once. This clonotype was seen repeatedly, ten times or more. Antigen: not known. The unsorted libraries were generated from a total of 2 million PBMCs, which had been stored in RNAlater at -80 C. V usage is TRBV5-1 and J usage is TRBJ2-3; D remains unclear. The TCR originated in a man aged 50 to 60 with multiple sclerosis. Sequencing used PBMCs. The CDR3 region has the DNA TGCGCCAGCAGCTTGGAAGCTGGCTCCCCCTCTAGGCAGTATTTT. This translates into CASSLEAGSPSRQYF.